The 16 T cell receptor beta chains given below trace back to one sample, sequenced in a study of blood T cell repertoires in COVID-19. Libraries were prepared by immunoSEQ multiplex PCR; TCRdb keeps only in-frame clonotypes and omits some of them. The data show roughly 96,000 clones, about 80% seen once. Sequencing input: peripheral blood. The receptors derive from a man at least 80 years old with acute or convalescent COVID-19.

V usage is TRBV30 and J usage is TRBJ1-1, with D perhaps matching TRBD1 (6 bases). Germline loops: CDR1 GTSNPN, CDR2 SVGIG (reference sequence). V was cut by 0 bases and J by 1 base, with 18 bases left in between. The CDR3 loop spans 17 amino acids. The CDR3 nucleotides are TGTGCCTGGAGTGTACTTTCTCCAGGGGTATCGAACACTGAAGCTTTCTTT. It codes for CAWSVLSPGVSNTEAFF.

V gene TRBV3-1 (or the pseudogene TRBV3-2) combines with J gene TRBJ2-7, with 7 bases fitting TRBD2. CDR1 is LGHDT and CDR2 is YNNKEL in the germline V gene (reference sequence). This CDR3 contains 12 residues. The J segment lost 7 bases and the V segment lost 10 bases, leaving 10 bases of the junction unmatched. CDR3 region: CANGLEEIEQYF. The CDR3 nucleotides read TGTGCCAACGGACTAGAGGAGATTGAGCAGTACTTC.

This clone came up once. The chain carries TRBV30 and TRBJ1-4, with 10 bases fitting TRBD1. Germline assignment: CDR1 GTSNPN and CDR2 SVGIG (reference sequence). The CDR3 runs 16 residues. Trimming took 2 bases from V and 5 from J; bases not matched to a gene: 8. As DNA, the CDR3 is TGTGCCTGGAGTCCACTACCGGGACAGGGGAATGAAAAACTGTTTTTT. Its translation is CAWSPLPGQGNEKLFF.

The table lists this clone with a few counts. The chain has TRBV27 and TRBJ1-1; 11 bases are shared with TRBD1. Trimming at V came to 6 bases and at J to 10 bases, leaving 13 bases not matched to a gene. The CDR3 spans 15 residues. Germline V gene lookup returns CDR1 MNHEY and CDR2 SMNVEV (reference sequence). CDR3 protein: CASSRGQGGLVGAFF. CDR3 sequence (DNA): TGTGCCAGCAGCCGGGGACAGGGGGGGCTTGTAGGAGCTTTCTTT.

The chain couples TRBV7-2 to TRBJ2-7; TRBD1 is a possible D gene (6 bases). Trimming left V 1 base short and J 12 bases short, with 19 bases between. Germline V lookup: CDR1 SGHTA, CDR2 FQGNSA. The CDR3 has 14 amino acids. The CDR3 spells CASSLVDRLLGMYF. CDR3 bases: TGTGCCAGCAGCTTAGTCGACAGGTTGCTGGGGATGTACTTC.

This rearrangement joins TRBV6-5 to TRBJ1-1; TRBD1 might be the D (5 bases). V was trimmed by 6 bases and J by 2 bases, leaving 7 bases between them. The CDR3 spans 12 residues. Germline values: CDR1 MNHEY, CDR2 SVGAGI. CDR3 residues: CASRGPNTEAFF. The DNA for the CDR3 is TGTGCCAGCAGGGGGCCCAACACTGAAGCTTTCTTT.

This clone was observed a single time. DNA of the CDR3: TGTGCCAGCAGCCCTTGGGACAGGGGTAAAAACACTGAAGCTTTCTTT. It translates to CASSPWDRGKNTEAFF. The chain recombines TRBV9 with TRBJ1-1; 10 nucleotides align to TRBD1. In germline, CDR1 is SGDLS, CDR2 YYNGEE. With V trimmed by 4 bases and J by 2 bases, 8 bases remained unmatched. The CDR3 runs 16 residues.

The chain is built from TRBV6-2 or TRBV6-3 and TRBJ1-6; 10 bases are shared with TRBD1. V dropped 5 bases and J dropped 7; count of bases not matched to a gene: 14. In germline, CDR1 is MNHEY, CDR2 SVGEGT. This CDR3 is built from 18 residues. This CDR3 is CASSAGTGVSGRNSPLHF. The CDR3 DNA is TGTGCCAGCAGTGCAGGGACAGGGGTTTCCGGACGGAATTCACCCCTCCACTTT.

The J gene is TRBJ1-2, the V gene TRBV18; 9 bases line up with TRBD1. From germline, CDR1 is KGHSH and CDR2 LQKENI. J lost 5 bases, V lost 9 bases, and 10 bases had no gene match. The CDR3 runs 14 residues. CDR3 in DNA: TGTGCCAGTTTTCCGGGACAGGGCGAATATGGCTACACCTTC. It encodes CASFPGQGEYGYTF.

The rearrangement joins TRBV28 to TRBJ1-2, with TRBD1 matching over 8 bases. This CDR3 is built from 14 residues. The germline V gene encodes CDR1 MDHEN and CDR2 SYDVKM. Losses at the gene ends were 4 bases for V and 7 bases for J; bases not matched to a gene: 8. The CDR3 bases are TGTGCCAGCAGTTGGGACAGGAGATTTCGTGGCTACACCTTC. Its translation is CASSWDRRFRGYTF.

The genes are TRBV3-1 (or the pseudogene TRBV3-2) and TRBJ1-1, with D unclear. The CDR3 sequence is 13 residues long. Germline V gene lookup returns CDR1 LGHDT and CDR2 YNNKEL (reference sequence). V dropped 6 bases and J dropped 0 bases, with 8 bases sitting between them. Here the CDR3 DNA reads TGTGCCAGCAGGCGGAGGATGAACACTGAAGCTTTCTTT. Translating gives CASRRRMNTEAFF.

This chain's CDR3 is CASSVLPGRGSTDTQYF. The CDR3, as DNA: TGTGCCAGCAGCGTACTACCTGGGCGGGGAAGCACAGATACGCAGTATTTT. The gene calls are TRBV9 and TRBJ2-3, with D tentatively TRBD2 (6 bases). Per the germline V gene, CDR1 is SGDLS and CDR2 is YYNGEE. The CDR3 has 17 amino acids. Trimming removed 1 base from V and 0 bases from J, with 15 bases in between.

The CDR3 sequence is CASSVGGGGRENIQYF. Here the CDR3 DNA reads TGTGCCAGCAGCGTAGGAGGAGGGGGCAGGGAAAACATTCAGTACTTC. The J gene is TRBJ2-4, the V gene TRBV9; possible D gene TRBD1, 7 bases. The length of the CDR3 is 16 residues. The ends were cut back, 0 bases at V and 5 bases at J, with 15 bases in the middle. Germline assignment: CDR1 SGDLS and CDR2 YYNGEE.

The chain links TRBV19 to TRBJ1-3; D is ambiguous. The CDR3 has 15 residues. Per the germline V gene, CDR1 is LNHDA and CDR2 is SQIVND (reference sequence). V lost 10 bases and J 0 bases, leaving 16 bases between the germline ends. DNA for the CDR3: TGTGCCACCCAAACGGTGGAGGGCTCTGGAAACACCATATATTTT. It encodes CATQTVEGSGNTIYF.

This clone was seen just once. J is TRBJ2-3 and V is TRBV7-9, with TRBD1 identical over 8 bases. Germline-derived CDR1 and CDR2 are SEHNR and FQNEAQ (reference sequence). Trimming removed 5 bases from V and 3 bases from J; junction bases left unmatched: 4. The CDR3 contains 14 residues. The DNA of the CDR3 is TGTGCCAGCAGCGGGACAGGAAGGACAGATACGCAGTATTTT. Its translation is CASSGTGRTDTQYF.

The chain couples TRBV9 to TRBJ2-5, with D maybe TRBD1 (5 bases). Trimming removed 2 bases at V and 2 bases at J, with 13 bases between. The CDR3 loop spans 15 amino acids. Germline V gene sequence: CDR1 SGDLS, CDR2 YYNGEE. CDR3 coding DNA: TGTGCCAGCAGCGTGCGGCAGGGCCTACAAGAGACCCAGTACTTC. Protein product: CASSVRQGLQETQYF.